Below, 16 T cell receptor beta chains from the same sample are listed, as sequenced in a study of T-cell memory formation after mild COVID-19. TCRdb fed the 5' RACE reads into MiXCR, producing one record per CDR3 protein. This repertoire shows around 180,000 distinct CDR3 sequences, roughly 18% found once; its top ten account for roughly 3.9%. The sample was PBMCs or a T cell subset sorted from them (not recorded which). All receptors come from a man younger than 30 who had mild COVID-19 (a few samples of this study predate the infection). Cell type and time point are not known.

The V and J genes are TRBV20-1 and TRBJ2-3; TRBD2 matches at 11 bases. From germline, CDR1 is DFQATT and CDR2 SNEGSKA (reference sequence). J was trimmed by 9 bases and V by 5 bases; bases with no gene match: 19. The CDR3 extends over 17 amino acids. DNA for the CDR3: TGCAGTGCTGACGGGACTAGCGGTACGTCAACCATAGGGACGCAGTATTTT. Its translation: CSADGTSGTSTIGTQYF.

This clonotype was seen only a few times. V usage is TRBV7-9 and J usage is TRBJ1-1; 11 bases fit TRBD1. The CDR3 sequence is 17 residues long. From germline, CDR1 is SEHNR and CDR2 FQNEAQ (reference sequence). Unmatched junction bases numbered 8, after V lost 4 bases and J lost 1 base. The CDR3 DNA reads as TGTGCCAGCAGCTCCTTGGACAGGGGGCTGGCGAACACTGAAGCTTTCTTT. It specifies CASSSLDRGLANTEAFF. Full variable domain (remainder filled in from reference TRBV7-9 and TRBJ1-1): DTGVSQNPRHKITKRGQNVTFRCDPISEHNRLYWYRQTLGQGPEFLTYFQNEAQLEKSRLLSDRFSAERPKGSFSTLEIQRTEQGDSAMYLCASSSLDRGLANTEAFFGQGTRLTVV.

Notes on this clonotype: At one of its ends the junction is not consistent with the germline gene, which may arise from a read error. The rearrangement links TRBV4-2 to TRBJ2-5; no firm D call. The CDR3 loop spans 16 amino acids. CDR1 and CDR2 (germline): LGHNA, YNFKEQ. The CDR3 protein is CGSSSQADASMETQYF. As DNA, the CDR3 is TGTGGCAGCAGCTCCCAGGCGGATGCTAGTATGGAGACCCAGTACTTC.

This chain connects TRBV28 to TRBJ2-1; 8 nucleotides agree with TRBD2. Trimming cost V 6 bases and J 9 bases; bases outside gene matches: 10. The CDR3 spans 14 residues. Germline V gene sequence: CDR1 MDHEN, CDR2 SYDVKM. CDR3 DNA sequence: TGTGCCAGCAGGACGGGACTAGGGTCGGTTGAGCAGTTCTTC. Translation gives CASRTGLGSVEQFF. Together with reference TRBV28 and TRBJ2-1, the CDR3 gives the full variable domain: DVKVTQSSRYLVKRTGEKVFLECVQDMDHENMFWYRQDPGLGLRLIYFSYDVKMKEKGDIPEGYSVSREKKERFSLILESASTNQTSMYLCASRTGLGSVEQFFGPGTRLTVL.

This clonotype appeared many times. The chain recombines TRBV7-2 with TRBJ1-1; maybe TRBD1 (6 bases). The V end lost 1 base, the J end lost 4 bases, and 13 bases lay between the germline ends. CDR1 is SGHTA, CDR2 FQGNSA, per germline. The CDR3 contains 15 residues. The CDR3 protein is CASSLDWGGFTEAFF. In nucleotides, the CDR3 is TGTGCCAGCAGCTTAGATTGGGGGGGCTTCACTGAAGCTTTCTTT. The variable domain in full, with the rest retrieved from reference TRBV7-2 and TRBJ1-1, is GAGVSQSPSNKVTEKGKDVELRCDPISGHTALYWYRQSLGQGLEFLIYFQGNSAPDKSGLPSDRFSAERTGGSVSTLTIQRTQQEDSAVYLCASSLDWGGFTEAFFGQGTRLTVV.

The sample holds a few counts of this clonotype. The CDR3, as DNA: TGTGCCAGCAGATCGACAGGGGCCCAGCCCCAGCATTTT. This gives the protein CASRSTGAQPQHF. The V gene is TRBV6-2 or TRBV6-3, the J gene TRBJ1-5; 8 bases fit TRBD1. This CDR3 region has 13 residues. Germline CDR1 and CDR2: MNHEY and SVGEGT. V gave up 6 bases and J gave up 7 bases; unmatched junction bases: 5.

This clonotype was detected only a few times. Here the CDR3 reads CASSLAYPGHAYEQYV. In DNA, the CDR3 is TGCGCCAGCAGCTTGGCCTATCCGGGACATGCTTACGAGCAGTACGTC. V usage is TRBV5-1 and J usage is TRBJ2-7, with D maybe TRBD1 (6 bases). The V end lost 0 bases, the J end lost 4 bases, and 17 bases lay between the germline ends. CDR3 length: 16 residues. Germline V gene lookup returns CDR1 SGHRS and CDR2 YFSETQ.

The V gene is TRBV12-3 or TRBV12-4, the J gene TRBJ2-4, with D tentatively TRBD2 (5 bases). The V end lost 1 base, the J end lost 7 bases, and 8 bases lay between the germline ends. The CDR3 is 13 amino acids. CDR3 sequence (DNA): TGTGCCAGCAGTTTAGAGGTAGCGAACATTCAGTACTTC. It yields the protein CASSLEVANIQYF.

This clonotype has just a few counts. V gene TRBV20-1 combines with J gene TRBJ2-3; 7 nucleotides match TRBD1. CDR3 length: 13 amino acids. Germline loops: CDR1 DFQATT, CDR2 SNEGSKA (reference sequence). V was pared by 5 bases and J by 2 bases, with 4 bases of the junction left unmatched. CDR3 DNA sequence: TGCAGTGCTCTACAGGGGACCACAGATACGCAGTATTTT. Protein: CSALQGTTDTQYF.

The sample holds a few counts of this clonotype. V and J are TRBV4-1 and TRBJ1-5, with 11 positions matching TRBD1. Per germline, CDR1 MGHRA and CDR2 YSYEKL. Unmatched junction bases numbered 8, after V lost 4 bases and J lost 0 bases. The CDR3 consists of 18 residues. CDR3 in amino acids: CASSLGTGGSLSNQPQHF. The CDR3 nucleotides are TGCGCCAGCAGCCTCGGGACAGGGGGAAGCCTTAGCAATCAGCCCCAGCATTTT.

The gene calls are TRBV19 and TRBJ2-1; D may match TRBD1 or TRBD2 (5 bases each). The CDR3 is made up of 16 amino acids. V lost 6 bases and J 6 bases, leaving 21 bases between the germline ends. CDR1 and CDR2 (germline): LNHDA, SQIVND (reference sequence). In nucleotides, the CDR3 is TGTGCCAGTAGCCCGATCGGGACCTGGTGGGGCAATGAGCAGTTCTTC. Translating gives CASSPIGTWWGNEQFF.

The rearrangement uses TRBV5-1 and TRBJ1-2, with TRBD1 identical over 10 bases. Germline V lookup: CDR1 SGHRS, CDR2 YFSETQ. With 4 bases clipped from V and 7 bases from J, the junction kept 7 bases outside the gene matches. This CDR3 has 14 residues. CDR3 in DNA: TGCGCCAGCAGCCCCGAGGACAGGGGGGGTGGCTACACCTTC. Translating it yields CASSPEDRGGGYTF. Full variable domain (missing parts from reference TRBV5-1 and TRBJ1-2): KAGVTQTPRYLIKTRGQQVTLSCSPISGHRSVSWYQQTPGQGLQFLFEYFSETQRNKGNFPGRFSGRQFSNSRSEMNVSTLELGDSALYLCASSPEDRGGGYTFGSGTRLTVV.

This clonotype was seen a handful of times. The V gene is TRBV19, the J gene TRBJ2-3; D unclear. CDR1 and CDR2 from the germline V gene are LNHDA and SQIVND (reference sequence). The V and J ends lost 5 bases and 0 bases respectively, with 12 bases between them. The CDR3 is 15 residues long. The chain's CDR3 is CASSVSDSSTDTQYF. In DNA, the CDR3 is TGTGCCAGTAGTGTCAGCGACTCCAGCACAGATACGCAGTATTTT.

CDR3 residues: CAISESREAGGYTF. The CDR3 nucleotides read TGTGCCATCAGTGAGTCCCGCGAGGCCGGAGGCTACACCTTC. The chain recombines TRBV10-3 with TRBJ1-2; no clear D. Germline V gives CDR1 ENHRY, CDR2 SYGVKD. Trimming took off 0 bases at V and 8 bases at J, with 13 bases between the two ends. This CDR3 spans 14 amino acids.

This clonotype was counted a few times. The chain combines TRBV12-3 or TRBV12-4 with TRBJ2-1; 8 nucleotides match TRBD2. J gave up 4 bases and V 6 bases, and 14 bases lay outside the gene matches. The CDR3 is 17 residues long. CDR3 sequence: CASSLTPTGGIYNEQFF. The CDR3 DNA sequence: TGTGCCAGCAGCCTGACTCCTACGGGGGGGATATACAATGAGCAGTTCTTC.

CDR3 residues: CASSLSGGYEQYV. The CDR3 DNA follows: TGTGCCAGCAGCTTGAGCGGGGGGTACGAGCAGTACGTC. The chain carries TRBV7-2 and TRBJ2-7; 9 nucleotides align to TRBD2. J lost 4 bases, V lost 3 bases, and 1 base had no gene match. The CDR3 consists of 13 residues. CDR1 and CDR2 from the germline V gene are SGHTA and FQGNSA.